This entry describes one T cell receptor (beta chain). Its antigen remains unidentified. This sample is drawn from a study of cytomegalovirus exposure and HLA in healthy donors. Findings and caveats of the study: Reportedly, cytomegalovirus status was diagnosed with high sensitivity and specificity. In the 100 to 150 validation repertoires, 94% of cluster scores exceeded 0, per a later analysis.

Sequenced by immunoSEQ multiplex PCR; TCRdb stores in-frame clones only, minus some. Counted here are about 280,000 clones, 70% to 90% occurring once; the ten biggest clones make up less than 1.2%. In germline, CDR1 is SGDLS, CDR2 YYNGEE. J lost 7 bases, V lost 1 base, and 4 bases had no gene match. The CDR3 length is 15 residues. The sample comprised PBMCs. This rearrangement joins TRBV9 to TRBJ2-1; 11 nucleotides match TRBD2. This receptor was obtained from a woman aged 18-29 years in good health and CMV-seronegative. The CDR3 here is CASSVTGTSGNEQFF. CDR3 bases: TGTGCCAGCAGCGTAACTGGGACTAGCGGAAATGAGCAGTTCTTC. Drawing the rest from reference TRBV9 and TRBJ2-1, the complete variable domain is DSGVTQTPKHLITATGQRVTLRCSPRSGDLSVYWYQQSLDQGLQFLIQYYNGEERAKGNILERFSAQQFPDLHSELNLSSLELGDSALYFCASSVTGTSGNEQFFGPGTRLTVL.